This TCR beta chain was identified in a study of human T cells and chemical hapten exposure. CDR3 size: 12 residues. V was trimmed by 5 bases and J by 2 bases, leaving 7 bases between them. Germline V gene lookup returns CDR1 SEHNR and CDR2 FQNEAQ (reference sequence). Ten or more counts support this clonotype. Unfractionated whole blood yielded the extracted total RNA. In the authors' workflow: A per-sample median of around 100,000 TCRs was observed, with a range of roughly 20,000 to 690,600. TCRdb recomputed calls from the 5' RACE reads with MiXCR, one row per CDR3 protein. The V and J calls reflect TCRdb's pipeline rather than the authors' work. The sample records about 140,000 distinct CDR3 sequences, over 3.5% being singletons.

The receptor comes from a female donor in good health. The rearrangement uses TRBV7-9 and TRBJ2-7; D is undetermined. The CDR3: CASSRHTYEQYF. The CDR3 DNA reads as TGTGCCAGCAGCCGACATACCTACGAGCAGTACTTC.